This TCR beta chain was identified in a study of T cell responses to AZD1222 COVID-19 vaccine. Study overall: Some second doses came at about 4 weeks and others at about 12 weeks; these were pooled. Study outcomes and limitations: Donors were largely white British and mainly female; clonal diversity was possibly underestimated. Repertoire sampling occurred only after the peak T cell response.

Method: immunoSEQ multiplex PCR; TCRdb's copy keeps in-frame clones and lacks some. The table lists some 120,000 clones, less than 90% of them singletons, with around 7.5% in the top ten. With respect to this clone: Its antigen is currently unknown.

The CDR3 totals 15 residues. The germline V gene has CDR1 SNHLY and CDR2 FYNNEI. Trimming cost V 3 bases and J 3 bases, with 12 bases left between them. This sample comprised peripheral blood, obtained on day 0 of AZD1222 vaccination. V and J are TRBV2 and TRBJ1-3; D is possibly TRBD1 (5 bases). This receptor was identified in an adult in good health. The CDR3 DNA reads TGTGCCAGCAGTGACTCATGGGGCTATGGAAACACCATATATTTT. The encoded protein is CASSDSWGYGNTIYF.